This passage covers 31 T cell receptor beta chains from one sample sequenced in a study of control samples from healthy donors and cancer patients. Sequenced by immunoSEQ multiplex PCR; TCRdb stores in-frame clones only, minus some. There are 170,000 or so clones in the sample; almost 90% occur only once, and approximately 1.4% lies in the top ten. Source material: blood. The receptors originated from a woman aged 45-65 years in good health.

The chain carries TRBV6-5 and TRBJ2-7, with 8 positions matching TRBD1. Looked up from germline, CDR1 is MNHEY and CDR2 is SVGAGI. The CDR3 consists of 12 residues. The ends lost 11 bases at V and 3 bases at J; junction bases unmatched: 6. The CDR3 spells CAGGTGDYEQYF. In nucleotides, the CDR3 is TGTGCCGGGGGGACAGGTGACTACGAGCAGTACTTC.

This clone has just one count. The chain uses TRBV6-6 and TRBJ1-5, with D perhaps matching TRBD1 (5 bases). Trimming took off 5 bases at V and 4 bases at J, with 15 bases between the two ends. Germline V gene lookup returns CDR1 MNHNY and CDR2 SVGAGI (reference sequence). The CDR3 is 15 residues long. CDR3 sequence: CASSHDNAGNQPQHF. The CDR3, as DNA: TGTGCCAGCAGTCACGATAACGCAGGGAATCAGCCCCAGCATTTT.

The V and J genes are TRBV28 and TRBJ1-4; D may be TRBD1 (6 bases). Germline CDR1 reads MDHEN; CDR2 reads SYDVKM. The CDR3 extends over 15 amino acids. Trimming cost V 3 bases and J 7 bases, with 15 bases left between them. CDR3 sequence reads: CASSLSQGRREKLFF. CDR3 nucleotide sequence: TGTGCCAGCAGTTTGTCACAGGGTAGGCGTGAAAAACTGTTTTTT. Variable domain in full (rest from reference TRBV28 and TRBJ1-4): DVKVTQSSRYLVKRTGEKVFLECVQDMDHENMFWYRQDPGLGLRLIYFSYDVKMKEKGDIPEGYSVSREKKERFSLILESASTNQTSMYLCASSLSQGRREKLFFGSGTQLSVL.

The chain couples TRBV7-2 to TRBJ1-1, with D uncertain. Germline CDR1 and CDR2: SGHTA and FQGNSA. The CDR3 is 14 residues long. Trimming took off 5 bases at V and 5 bases at J, with 15 bases between the two ends. The CDR3 bases are TGTGCCAGCAGCCCTCCGGGCCTGCCGACTGAAGCTTTCTTT. This sequence encodes CASSPPGLPTEAFF.

Only a few counts were recorded for this clone. V and J are TRBV24-1 and TRBJ1-2; D possibly corresponds to TRBD1 (6 bases). V shed 6 bases and J shed 8 bases, with 21 bases lying between them. The CDR3 covers 15 residues. In germline, CDR1 is KGHDR, CDR2 SFDVKD. The CDR3 region is CATSPGQLFLEGYTF. CDR3 DNA sequence: TGTGCCACCAGTCCCGGACAGCTTTTTTTGGAAGGCTACACCTTC.

The V call is TRBV24-1, the J call TRBJ2-1; a weak D match, TRBD2 (6 bases). Germline V gene data show CDR1 as KGHDR and CDR2 as SFDVKD. CDR3 length: 12 residues. Here the CDR3 DNA reads TGTGCTGATACGGGAGTAGGCAATGAGCAGTTCTTC. Its protein product is CADTGVGNEQFF.

The gene calls are TRBV28 and TRBJ2-1, with D unclear. The CDR3 sequence is 14 residues long. Looked up from germline, CDR1 is MDHEN and CDR2 is SYDVKM. The V end was cut by 6 bases, the J end by 9 bases, with 18 bases between. As DNA, the CDR3 is TGTGCCAGCAGACCGTCTGGTCCTGGTGGTGAGCAGTTCTTC. Its translation: CASRPSGPGGEQFF. Using reference TRBV28 and TRBJ2-1 for the parts outside the CDR3, the full variable domain is DVKVTQSSRYLVKRTGEKVFLECVQDMDHENMFWYRQDPGLGLRLIYFSYDVKMKEKGDIPEGYSVSREKKERFSLILESASTNQTSMYLCASRPSGPGGEQFFGPGTRLTVL.

J is TRBJ1-6 and V is TRBV3-1 (or the pseudogene TRBV3-2); TRBD1 aligns across 12 bases. The length of the CDR3 is 15 residues. CDR1 and CDR2 (germline): LGHDT, YNNKEL (reference sequence). The V segment lost 4 bases and the J segment 10 bases; nucleotides outside the gene matches: 5. The CDR3 region is CASSRSGTGGSPLHF. DNA for the CDR3: TGTGCCAGCAGCCGCTCCGGGACAGGGGGCTCACCCCTCCACTTT.

The V gene is TRBV3-1 (or the pseudogene TRBV3-2), the J gene TRBJ1-4, with D unclear. V was cut by 10 bases and J by 3 bases, with 12 bases left in between. The CDR3 totals 13 residues. CDR1 is LGHDT and CDR2 is YNNKEL in the germline V gene (reference sequence). The CDR3 here is CATEPCANEKLFF. CDR3 bases: TGTGCCACCGAACCCTGCGCTAATGAAAAACTGTTTTTT.

This chain links TRBV19 with TRBJ2-2; no reliable D call. The length of the CDR3 is 11 residues. Per the germline V gene, CDR1 is LNHDA and CDR2 is SQIVND (reference sequence). Trimming removed 4 bases at V and 6 bases at J, with 3 bases between. This chain's CDR3 is CASSRAGELFF. The CDR3 nucleotides read TGTGCCAGTAGTAGGGCCGGGGAGCTGTTTTTT.

The V call is TRBV2, the J call TRBJ2-2; D tentatively reads TRBD1 or TRBD2 (5 bases each). The CDR3 loop spans 14 amino acids. The V gene's germline CDR1 is SNHLY and CDR2 FYNNEI. The germline V and J ends were trimmed by 3 bases and 4 bases, with 9 bases remaining between them. DNA of the CDR3: TGTGCCAGCAGTGAGATGGGGACCACCGGGGAGCTGTTTTTT. This gives the protein CASSEMGTTGELFF.

V and J are TRBV15 and TRBJ2-7; D possibly uses TRBD1 or TRBD2 (5 bases each). With 1 base removed from V and 1 base from J, the gap between germline ends came to 11 bases. The germline gives CDR1 LNHNV, CDR2 YYDKDF (reference sequence). This CDR3 comprises 15 residues. The CDR3 DNA follows: TGTGCCACCAGCAGAGGGGGGACGGCTTCCTACGAGCAGTACTTC. Amino acid sequence: CATSRGGTASYEQYF.

The count of this clone is one. The gene calls are TRBV28 and TRBJ2-7, with TRBD2 identical over 14 bases. Germline loops: CDR1 MDHEN, CDR2 SYDVKM. V lost 8 bases and J lost 3; bases outside the gene matches: 3. The CDR3 length is 14 residues. Here the CDR3 DNA reads TGTGCCAGCGCCGGGACTAGCGGGAGCTACGAGCAGTACTTC. Its protein product is CASAGTSGSYEQYF.

This clone was counted only a few times. The rearrangement joins TRBV12-3 or TRBV12-4 to TRBJ2-7, with 7 bases that match TRBD1. The CDR3 runs to 13 residues. J gave up 6 bases and V 6 bases, and 8 bases lay outside the gene matches. CDR3 nucleotides: TGTGCCAGCAGCTTCAGGGGGATCAGCGAGCAGTACTTC. Amino acids: CASSFRGISEQYF.

The genes are TRBV27 and TRBJ1-6; 9 positions match TRBD1. J gave up 7 bases and V 3 bases, and 13 bases lay outside the gene matches. Germline lookup yields CDR1 MNHEY and CDR2 SMNVEV (reference sequence). This CDR3 is built from 18 residues. CDR3 nucleotide sequence: TGTGCCAGCAGTTTCCTGACAGGGGGTGGGGCGGGAAATTCACCCCTCCACTTT. This translates into CASSFLTGGGAGNSPLHF.

The chain couples TRBV10-2 to TRBJ1-5, with a possible D match to TRBD1 (5 bases). CDR1 and CDR2 (germline): WSHSY, SAAADI. The V and J ends lost 6 bases and 6 bases respectively, with 18 bases between them. This CDR3 is 15 amino acids long. The chain's CDR3 is CASSYGGGVSQPQHF. The CDR3 region has the DNA TGCGCCAGCAGCTACGGTGGGGGGGTTAGTCAGCCCCAGCATTTT.

A single count supports this clone. This sample includes further DNA sequences coding for the same CDR3. The chain links TRBV7-9 to TRBJ1-5; 8 nucleotides align to TRBD1. CDR1 and CDR2 from the germline V gene are SEHNR and FQNEAQ (reference sequence). After removal of 6 bases from V and 4 bases from J, the junction contained 8 bases not matched to a gene. The CDR3 is 15 residues long. This CDR3 is CASSIGQGGNQPQHF. The CDR3 nucleotides read TGTGCCAGCAGTATCGGACAGGGAGGAAATCAGCCCCAGCATTTT.

This clone was counted a few times. The chain has TRBV27 and TRBJ2-3, with 7 bases that match TRBD2. J gave up 2 bases and V 4 bases, and 6 bases lay outside the gene matches. CDR1 and CDR2 from the germline V gene are MNHEY and SMNVEV (reference sequence). CDR3 length: 15 amino acids. CDR3 sequence: CASSSLAVDTDTQYF. DNA for the CDR3: TGTGCCAGCAGTTCCCTAGCGGTTGACACAGATACGCAGTATTTT.

This sequence joins TRBV5-4 and TRBJ2-7; 9 positions match TRBD1. From germline, CDR1 is SGHNT and CDR2 YYREEE (reference sequence). The CDR3 is 15 residues long. The junction had 6 bases not matched to a gene; V was cut back by 2 bases and J by 3 bases. This CDR3 reads CASSFVTGGRYEQYF. DNA of the CDR3: TGTGCCAGCAGCTTTGTAACAGGGGGCCGCTACGAGCAGTACTTC.

V and J are TRBV10-3 and TRBJ1-1; tentatively, D is TRBD1 (5 bases). The CDR3 consists of 13 residues. CDR1 is ENHRY and CDR2 is SYGVKD in the germline V gene. V shed 0 bases and J shed 11 bases, with 13 bases lying between them. This CDR3 is CAISESGVRSAFF. CDR3 bases: TGTGCCATCAGTGAGTCGGGGGTACGGTCGGCTTTCTTT.

V and J are TRBV24-1 and TRBJ2-3; D is possibly TRBD1 (6 bases). CDR3 length: 16 amino acids. CDR1 is KGHDR, CDR2 SFDVKD, per germline. Trimming cost V 7 bases and J 2 bases, with 18 bases left between them. The CDR3 DNA sequence: TGTGCCACCAGAGGCCGGGACACTAGTAACACAGATACGCAGTATTTT. It is translated as CATRGRDTSNTDTQYF.

The chain employs TRBV28 and TRBJ1-2; D may be TRBD1 (5 bases). Germline-derived CDR1 and CDR2 are MDHEN and SYDVKM. V was pared by 0 bases and J by 4 bases, with 21 bases between. The CDR3 is 18 amino acids. The CDR3 DNA sequence: TGTGCCAGCAGTTTATGGGGGGACTCAGGGCGAATTGGCTATGGCTACACCTTC. It encodes CASSLWGDSGRIGYGYTF.

V gene TRBV6-5 combines with J gene TRBJ2-2, with a possible D match to TRBD1 (5 bases). V dropped 4 bases and J dropped 0 bases, with 9 bases sitting between them. The CDR3 totals 15 residues. CDR1 and CDR2 from the germline V gene are MNHEY and SVGAGI. The CDR3 protein is CASSSTDTNTGELFF. The CDR3 nucleotides are TGTGCCAGCAGTTCGACAGATACGAACACCGGGGAGCTGTTTTTT.

The V and J genes are TRBV5-4 and TRBJ1-1, with a possible D match to TRBD1 (5 bases). CDR1 SGHNT and CDR2 YYREEE come from the germline V gene (reference sequence). CDR3 length: 16 amino acids. V lost 0 bases and J 7 bases, leaving 19 bases between the germline ends. CDR3 loop: CASSLDPGRQGIEAFF. CDR3 DNA: TGTGCCAGCAGCTTGGACCCGGGACGGCAAGGGATTGAAGCTTTCTTT.

The chain carries TRBV5-1 and TRBJ2-7, with 10 bases matching TRBD1. The CDR3 consists of 15 residues. The germline V gene has CDR1 SGHRS and CDR2 YFSETQ. Losses at the gene ends were 6 bases for V and 4 bases for J; bases not matched to a gene: 10. In DNA, the CDR3 is TGCGCCAGCAAAAAGACAGGGGGCTCGAAGTACGAGCAGTACTTC. It codes for CASKKTGGSKYEQYF.

V and J are TRBV5-6 and TRBJ1-2, with D maybe TRBD1 (5 bases). V lost 0 bases, J lost 3 bases, and 9 bases lay in between. The CDR3 contains 14 residues. Per germline, CDR1 SGHDT and CDR2 YYEEEE. CDR3 DNA sequence: TGTGCCAGCAGCTTGGCAGGGAGCCACTATGGCTACACCTTC. Protein: CASSLAGSHYGYTF.

This chain uses TRBV5-6 with TRBJ1-1, with D perhaps matching TRBD1 (6 bases). V was clipped by 0 bases and J by 8 bases, with 11 bases between them. Looked up from germline, CDR1 is SGHDT and CDR2 is YYEEEE. There are 13 residues in the CDR3. The CDR3 nucleotides read TGTGCCAGCAGCTTGGTCAGGGGCCGAGAAGCTTTCTTT. It is translated as CASSLVRGREAFF.

This chain connects TRBV5-1 to TRBJ2-1, with TRBD2 identical over 14 bases. The length of the CDR3 is 16 residues. With 0 bases clipped from V and 9 bases from J, the junction kept 5 bases outside the gene matches. Germline CDR1 SGHRS, CDR2 YFSETQ. The CDR3 protein is CASSLGLAGGFAEQFF. In DNA form, the CDR3 reads TGCGCCAGCAGCTTGGGACTAGCGGGAGGGTTTGCTGAGCAGTTCTTC.

V and J are TRBV5-1 and TRBJ2-3; D is perhaps TRBD2 (7 bases). Per germline, CDR1 SGHRS and CDR2 YFSETQ. This CDR3 is built from 14 residues. Trimming removed 6 bases at V and 2 bases at J, with 13 bases between. The CDR3 protein is CASKEGGPTDTQYF. CDR3 nucleotides: TGCGCCAGCAAGGAGGGGGGGCCCACAGATACGCAGTATTTT.

The V call is TRBV6-6, the J call TRBJ2-2; D might be TRBD1 (7 bases). V was pared by 6 bases and J by 5 bases, with 13 bases between. Germline V gives CDR1 MNHNY, CDR2 SVGAGI (reference sequence). This CDR3 has 14 residues. CDR3 loop: CASRRDRETGELFF. CDR3 coding DNA: TGTGCCAGCAGGCGGGACAGAGAGACCGGGGAGCTGTTTTTT.

The genes are TRBV15 and TRBJ1-6, with 7 bases that match TRBD1. The CDR3 has 15 residues. The junction had 3 bases not matched to a gene; V was cut back by 2 bases and J by 5 bases. Germline values: CDR1 LNHNV, CDR2 YYDKDF (reference sequence). As DNA, the CDR3 is TGTGCCACCAGCAGAAAGGGACAGAATAATTCACCCCTCCACTTT. Amino acid sequence: CATSRKGQNNSPLHF.